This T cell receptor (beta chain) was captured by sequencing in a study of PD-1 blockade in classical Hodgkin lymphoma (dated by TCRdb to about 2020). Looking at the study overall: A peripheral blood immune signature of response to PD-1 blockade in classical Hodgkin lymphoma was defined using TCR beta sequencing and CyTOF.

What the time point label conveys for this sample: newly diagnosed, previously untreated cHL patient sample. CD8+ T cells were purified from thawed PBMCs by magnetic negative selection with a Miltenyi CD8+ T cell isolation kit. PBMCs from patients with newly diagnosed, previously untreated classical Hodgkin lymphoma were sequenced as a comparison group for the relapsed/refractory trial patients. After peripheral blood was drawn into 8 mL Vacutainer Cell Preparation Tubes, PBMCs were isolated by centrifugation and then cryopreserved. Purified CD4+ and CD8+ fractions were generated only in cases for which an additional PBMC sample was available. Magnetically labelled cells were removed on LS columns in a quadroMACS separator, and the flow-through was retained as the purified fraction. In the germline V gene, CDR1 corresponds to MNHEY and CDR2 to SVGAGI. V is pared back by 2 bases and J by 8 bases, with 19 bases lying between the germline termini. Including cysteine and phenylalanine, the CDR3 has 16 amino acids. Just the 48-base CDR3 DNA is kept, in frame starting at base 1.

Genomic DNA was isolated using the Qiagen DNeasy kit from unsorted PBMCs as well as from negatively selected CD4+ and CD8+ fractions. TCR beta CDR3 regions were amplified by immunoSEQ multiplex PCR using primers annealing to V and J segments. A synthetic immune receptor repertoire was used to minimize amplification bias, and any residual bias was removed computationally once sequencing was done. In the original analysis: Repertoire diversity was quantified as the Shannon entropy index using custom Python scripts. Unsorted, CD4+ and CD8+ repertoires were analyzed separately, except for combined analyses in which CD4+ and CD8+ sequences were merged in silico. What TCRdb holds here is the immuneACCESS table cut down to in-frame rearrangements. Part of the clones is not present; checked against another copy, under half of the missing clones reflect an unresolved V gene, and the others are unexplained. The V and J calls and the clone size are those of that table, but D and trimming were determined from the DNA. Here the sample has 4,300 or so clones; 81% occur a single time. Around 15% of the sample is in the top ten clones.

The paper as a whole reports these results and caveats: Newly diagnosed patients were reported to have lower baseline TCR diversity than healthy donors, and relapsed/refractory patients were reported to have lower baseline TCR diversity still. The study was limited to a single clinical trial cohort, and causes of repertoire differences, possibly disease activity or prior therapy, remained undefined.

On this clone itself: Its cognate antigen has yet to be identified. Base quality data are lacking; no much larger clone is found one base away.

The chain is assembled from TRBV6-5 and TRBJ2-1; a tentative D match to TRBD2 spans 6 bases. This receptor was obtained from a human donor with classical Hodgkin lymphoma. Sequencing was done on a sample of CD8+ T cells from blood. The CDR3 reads CASSYSGGNFYDEQFF. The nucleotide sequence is TGTGCCAGCAGTTACAGTGGCGGGAACTTTTACGATGAGCAGTTCTTC.